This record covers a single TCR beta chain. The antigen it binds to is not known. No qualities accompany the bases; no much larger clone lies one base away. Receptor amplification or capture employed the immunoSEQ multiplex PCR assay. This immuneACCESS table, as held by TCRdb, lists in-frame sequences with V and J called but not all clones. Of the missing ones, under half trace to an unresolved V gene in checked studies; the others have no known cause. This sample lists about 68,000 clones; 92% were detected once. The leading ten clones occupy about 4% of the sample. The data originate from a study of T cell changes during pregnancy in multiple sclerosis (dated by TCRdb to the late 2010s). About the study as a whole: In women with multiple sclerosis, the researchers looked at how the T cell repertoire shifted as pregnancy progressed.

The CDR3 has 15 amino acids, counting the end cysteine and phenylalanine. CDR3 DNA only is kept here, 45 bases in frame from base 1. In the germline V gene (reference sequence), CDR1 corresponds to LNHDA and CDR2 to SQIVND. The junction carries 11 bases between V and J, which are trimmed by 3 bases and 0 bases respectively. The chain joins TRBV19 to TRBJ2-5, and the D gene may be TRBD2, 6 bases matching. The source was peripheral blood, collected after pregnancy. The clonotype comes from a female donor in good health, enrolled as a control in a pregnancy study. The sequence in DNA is TGTGCCAGTAGTATGGGGGGTTTGTACCAAGAGACCCAGTACTTC. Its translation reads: CASSMGGLYQETQYF.